This T cell receptor beta chain was sequenced during a study of T cell changes during pregnancy in multiple sclerosis. The table came from immunoSEQ multiplex PCR; TCRdb's copy has only in-frame clones and leaves some out. The sample contains around 95,000 clones, under 95% of which appear only once. The sequencing here drew on peripheral blood, taken after pregnancy. The TCR comes from a female donor in good health, enrolled as a control in a pregnancy study.

CDR3 nucleotides: TGTGCCAGCAAGACACGGGGACAGTCTGACGAGCAGTACTTC. It codes for CASKTRGQSDEQYF. This chain uses TRBV4-2 with TRBJ2-7; 7 positions agree with TRBD1. CDR3 length: 14 amino acids. CDR1 and CDR2 (germline): LGHNA, YNFKEQ. Trimming removed 7 bases from V and 5 bases from J; junction bases left unmatched: 11.